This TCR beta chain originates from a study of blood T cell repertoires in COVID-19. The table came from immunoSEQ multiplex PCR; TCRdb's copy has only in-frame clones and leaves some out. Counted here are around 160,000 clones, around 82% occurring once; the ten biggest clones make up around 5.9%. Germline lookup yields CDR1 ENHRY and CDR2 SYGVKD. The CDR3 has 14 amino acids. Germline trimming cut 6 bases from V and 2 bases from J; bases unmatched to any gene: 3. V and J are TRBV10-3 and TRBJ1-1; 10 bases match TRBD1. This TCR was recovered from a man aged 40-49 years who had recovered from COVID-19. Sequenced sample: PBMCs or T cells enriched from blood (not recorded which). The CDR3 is CAIRGDRGNTEAFF. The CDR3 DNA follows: TGTGCCATCAGGGGGGACAGGGGAAACACTGAAGCTTTCTTT.